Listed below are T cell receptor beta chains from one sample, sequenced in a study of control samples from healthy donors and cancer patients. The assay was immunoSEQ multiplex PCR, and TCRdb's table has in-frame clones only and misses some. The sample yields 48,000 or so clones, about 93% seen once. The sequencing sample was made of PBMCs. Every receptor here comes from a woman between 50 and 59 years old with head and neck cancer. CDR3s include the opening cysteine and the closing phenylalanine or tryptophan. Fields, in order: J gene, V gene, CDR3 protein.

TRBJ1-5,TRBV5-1,CASSLGPTMGNQPQHF
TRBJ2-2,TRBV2,CASSMVTSGRGELFF
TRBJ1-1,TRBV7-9,CASMGVTEAFF
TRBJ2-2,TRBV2,CASKSLDTNTGELFF
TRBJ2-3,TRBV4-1,CASSQARADTQYF
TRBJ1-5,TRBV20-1,CSARGNQPQHF
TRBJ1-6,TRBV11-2,CASSLDASPLHF
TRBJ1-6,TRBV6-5,CASSYSGSPLHF
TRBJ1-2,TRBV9,CASSSQGGGYGYTF
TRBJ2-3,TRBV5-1,CASSERDFTDTQYF
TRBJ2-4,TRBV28,CASSFGGTKNIQYF
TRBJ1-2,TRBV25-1,CASSEGTGGYGYTF
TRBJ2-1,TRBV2,CASSVRANNEQFF
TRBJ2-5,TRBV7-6,CASSLRGTAGGLRETQYF
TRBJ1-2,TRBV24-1,CATSDLSPRANDGYTF
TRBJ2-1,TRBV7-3,CASSLTELAGGYNEQFF
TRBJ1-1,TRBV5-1,CASNPSQVYENTEAFF
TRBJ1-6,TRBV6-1,CASSDQGRNSPLHF
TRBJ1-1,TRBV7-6,CASSPTDGMNTEAFF
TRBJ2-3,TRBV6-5,CASSRAGGKSDTQYF
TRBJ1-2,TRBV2,CASRGDREAGYTF
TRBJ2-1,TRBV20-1,CSASRYYEQFF